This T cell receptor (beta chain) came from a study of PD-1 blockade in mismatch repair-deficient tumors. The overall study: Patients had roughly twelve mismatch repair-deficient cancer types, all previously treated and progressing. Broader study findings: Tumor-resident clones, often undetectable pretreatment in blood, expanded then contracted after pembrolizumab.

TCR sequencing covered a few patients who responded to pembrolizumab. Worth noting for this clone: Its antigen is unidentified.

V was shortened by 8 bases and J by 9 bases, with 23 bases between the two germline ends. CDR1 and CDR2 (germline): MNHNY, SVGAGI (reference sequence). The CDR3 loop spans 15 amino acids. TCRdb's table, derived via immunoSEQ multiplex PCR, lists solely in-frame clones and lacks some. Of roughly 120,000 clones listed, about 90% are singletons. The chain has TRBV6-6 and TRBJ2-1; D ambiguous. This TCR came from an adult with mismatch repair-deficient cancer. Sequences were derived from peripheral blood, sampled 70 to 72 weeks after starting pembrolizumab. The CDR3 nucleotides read TGTGCCAGCGGCCCCGACTCACCGCTGAGTGGTGAGCAGTTCTTC. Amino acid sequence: CASGPDSPLSGEQFF.